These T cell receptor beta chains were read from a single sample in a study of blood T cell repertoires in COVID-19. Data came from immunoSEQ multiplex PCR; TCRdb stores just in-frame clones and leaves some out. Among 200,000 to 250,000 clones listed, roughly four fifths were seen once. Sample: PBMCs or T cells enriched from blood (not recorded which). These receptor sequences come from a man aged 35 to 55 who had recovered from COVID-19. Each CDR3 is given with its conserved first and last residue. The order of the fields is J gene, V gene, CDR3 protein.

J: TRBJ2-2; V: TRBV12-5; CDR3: CASGPNLSGGTELFF
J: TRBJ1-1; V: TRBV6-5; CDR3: CASSYGTGGGEAFF
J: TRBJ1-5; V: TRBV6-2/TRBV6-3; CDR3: CASIPGGGPGQPQHF
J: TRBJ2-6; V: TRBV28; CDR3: CASSFDGTSILGVSGANVLTF
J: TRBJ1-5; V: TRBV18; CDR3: CASSPGTGGNQPQHF
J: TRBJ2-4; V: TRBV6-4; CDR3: CASSEGQGFGNIQYF
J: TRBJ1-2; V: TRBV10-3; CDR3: CAISLGDSYGYTF
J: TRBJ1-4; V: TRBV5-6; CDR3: CASSGRGKGTNEKLFF
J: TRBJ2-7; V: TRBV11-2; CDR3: CASSLGLAGGYEQYF
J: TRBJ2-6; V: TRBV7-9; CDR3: CASSLLQAGANVLTF
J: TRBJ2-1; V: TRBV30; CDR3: CAWSVTPYNEQFF
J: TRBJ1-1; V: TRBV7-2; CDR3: CASSLDSGNTEAFF
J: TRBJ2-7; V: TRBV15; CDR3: CATSRARPGQGPGTYEQYF
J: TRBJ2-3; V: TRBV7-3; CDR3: CASSLGNPGGADTQYF
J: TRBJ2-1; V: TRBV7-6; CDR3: CASSLVAGGIRNEQFF
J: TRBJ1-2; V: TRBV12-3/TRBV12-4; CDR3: CASSQTGDGYTF
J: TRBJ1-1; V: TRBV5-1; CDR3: CASSHLIGQGGEAFF
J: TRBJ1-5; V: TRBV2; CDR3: CASSELGGPQPQHF
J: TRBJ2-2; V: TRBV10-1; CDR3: CASSEEGLTGELFF
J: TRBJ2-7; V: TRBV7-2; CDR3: CASSLEGTSGREQYF
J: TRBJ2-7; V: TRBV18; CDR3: CASSPVRQVAYEQYF
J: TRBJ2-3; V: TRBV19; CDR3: CATRDHEKMAGTQYF
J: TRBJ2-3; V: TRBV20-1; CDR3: CSASYGTSTDTQYF
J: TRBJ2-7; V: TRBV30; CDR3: CAWSEWLGLDSYEQYF